Listed here is a single T cell receptor beta chain. The antigen this receptor binds is unknown. No much larger clone exists at a distance of one base, and base qualities are not known. This entry belongs to a study of cytomegalovirus exposure and HLA in healthy donors (dated by TCRdb to the late 2010s). About the study as a whole: A later analysis indicated that the 120 or so validation repertoires were generated on the platform also employed for the roughly 730 repertoires of the first cohort. The study aimed to test whether signatures of past pathogen exposure could be identified by cataloging public T cell receptors. Along with the approximately 700-subject first cohort, a separate validation cohort of around 120 different subjects was used. The study combined high-throughput TCR immunosequencing, statistical association of individual TCRs with disease status, and machine learning to predict cytomegalovirus infection status.

Trimming leaves V shorter by 0 bases and J shorter by 4 bases, with the junction holding 5 bases beyond the gene matches. Per the germline V gene, SGDLS is the CDR1 and YYNGEE is the CDR2. The CDR3 measures 15 amino acids from cysteine to phenylalanine. Of all the DNA, just the CDR3 is kept, 45 bases in frame from base 1. Library method: the immunoSEQ multiplex PCR assay. The paper's data handling went like this. A statistical classification framework was developed to diagnose cytomegalovirus status using the catalog of TCR beta chain sequences. TCRdb provides this immuneACCESS table in a form limited to in-frame rearrangements. Some clones are lacking; in checked studies, under half of them reflect an unresolved V gene, and why the rest are absent is not known. V, J and clone size are those of that table, while D and trimming were read from the DNA. This sample gives some 240,000 clones in total; 75% to 90% of them show up just once. The ten largest clonotypes hold around 1.3% of the sample.

The donors belonged to the validation cohort of over a hundred subjects, which was separate from the approximately 660-subject first cohort. Summary of the overall study and its limitations: A later analysis had no HLA typing for the validation cohort, so co-occurrence there was scored across all 130 or so repertoires. Across donors, most TCR sequences were observed very rarely, whereas some public TCRs were present in many individuals. The classifier was reported to diagnose cytomegalovirus status with high specificity and sensitivity in both the original cohort and the validation cohort. The study gave a list of about 170 TCR beta chains associated with cytomegalovirus. Three of the identified cytomegalovirus-associated TCR beta chains were confirmed in vitro to be specific for cytomegalovirus antigens. The authors suggested that the approach could potentially be extended to other disease states and immunological phenotypes. In a later analysis, TCRs clustered in the first cohort were found to also tend to co-occur in the approximately 120 validation repertoires, with approximately 95% of cluster scores above 0.

This clonotype was sampled from a woman between 25 and 40 years old in good health and CMV-seropositive. The sequenced material came from PBMCs. Recombination joined TRBV9 with TRBJ2-7; 9 of the junction bases match TRBD2. The DNA sequence is TGTGCCAGCAGCGTAGGTAGCGGGGGCCCATACGAGCAGTACTTC. Its protein product is CASSVGSGGPYEQYF.